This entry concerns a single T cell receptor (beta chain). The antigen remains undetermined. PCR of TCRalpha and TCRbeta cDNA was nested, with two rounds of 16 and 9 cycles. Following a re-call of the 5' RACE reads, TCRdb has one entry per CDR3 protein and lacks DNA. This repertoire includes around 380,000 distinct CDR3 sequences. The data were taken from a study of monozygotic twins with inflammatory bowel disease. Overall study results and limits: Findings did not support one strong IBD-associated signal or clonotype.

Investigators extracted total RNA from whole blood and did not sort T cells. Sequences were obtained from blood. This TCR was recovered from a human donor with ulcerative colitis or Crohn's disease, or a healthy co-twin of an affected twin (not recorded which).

The CDR3 loop is CASSLSVRRGMNTEAFF. This chain uses TRBV5-4 with TRBJ1-1. The CDR3 totals 17 residues. Germline-derived CDR1 and CDR2 are SGHNT and YYREEE (reference sequence).